This T cell receptor beta chain was retrieved from a study of blood T cell repertoires in COVID-19. Here immunoSEQ multiplex PCR was the method, and the copy in TCRdb shows in-frame clones only, minus some. The top ten hold roughly 4.2% of the sample, which has roughly 70,000 clones, over 65% seen once. In germline, CDR1 is SGHRS, CDR2 YFSETQ. CDR3 length: 12 amino acids. V was cut by 4 bases and J by 12 bases, with 11 bases left in between. The TCR sequence derives from a woman in her sixties with acute or convalescent COVID-19. The sample was peripheral blood. The chain recombines TRBV5-1 with TRBJ1-6; D perhaps matches TRBD1 (5 bases). This CDR3 reads CASSIDGQPLHF. For the CDR3, the DNA is TGCGCCAGCAGCATTGATGGACAACCCCTCCACTTT.